Presented here are 32 T cell receptor beta chains from one specimen sequenced in a study of Ad26.COV2.S vaccination and SARS-CoV-2 variants. TCRdb's table, derived via immunoSEQ multiplex PCR, lists solely in-frame clones and lacks some. Of 200,000 to 250,000 clones in the sample, around 89% were seen once. Stated treatment: roughly 18 received Ad26.COV2.S at low or high dose, single or two shots; about 5 received placebo; per-sample allocation not given. Sampling was done on day 63 after the first vaccine or placebo injection. The input for sequencing was peripheral blood, taken in a trial of Ad26.COV2.S vaccine versus placebo. All receptors come from a person aged 18-60 years who received the Ad26.COV2.S COVID-19 vaccine or a placebo.

Here the CDR3 DNA reads TGCAGTGCTAGTGGGGACAGCGTCTACGAGCAGTACTTC. This codes for CSASGDSVYEQYF. The chain is built from TRBV20-1 and TRBJ2-7; TRBD1 aligns across 7 bases. This CDR3 has 13 residues. V dropped 3 bases and J dropped 3; count of bases not matched to a gene: 5. In germline, CDR1 is DFQATT, CDR2 SNEGSKA (reference sequence).

The chain employs TRBV27 and TRBJ2-7; D might be TRBD2 (7 bases). With 0 bases removed from V and 4 bases from J, the gap between germline ends came to 16 bases. The germline CDR1 and CDR2 sequences are MNHEY and SMNVEV (reference sequence). The CDR3 extends over 16 amino acids. The CDR3 reads CASSLSRGANIYEQYF. CDR3 DNA sequence: TGTGCCAGCAGTTTATCCCGGGGGGCGAATATATACGAGCAGTACTTC.

V gene TRBV10-1 combines with J gene TRBJ2-3; D remains unclear. Per the germline V gene, CDR1 is WNHNN and CDR2 is SYGVQD (reference sequence). This CDR3 has 13 amino acids. The V end was cut by 3 bases, the J end by 6 bases, with 10 bases between. In DNA, the CDR3 is TGCGCCAGCAGTGATTTGAATCAGGATACGCAGTATTTT. Translation: CASSDLNQDTQYF.

This sequence joins TRBV30 and TRBJ2-7; tentatively, D is TRBD2 (5 bases). Deletions cut 3 bases from V and 3 bases from J, with 12 bases between. The CDR3 has 13 amino acids. CDR1 GTSNPN and CDR2 SVGIG come from the germline V gene (reference sequence). CDR3 sequence (DNA): TGTGCCTGGAGCTTCGGCGAGGGCTACGAGCAGTACTTC. This encodes CAWSFGEGYEQYF. The full variable domain, completed using reference TRBV30 and TRBJ2-7, is SQTIHQWPATLVQPVGSPLSLECTVEGTSNPNLYWYRQAAGRGLQLLFYSVGIGQISSEVPQNLSASRPQDRQFILSSKKLLLSDSGFYLCAWSFGEGYEQYFGPGTRLTVT.

This clone was seen once. The gene calls are TRBV7-9 and TRBJ2-1; 14 bases map to TRBD2. The germline V gene encodes CDR1 SEHNR and CDR2 FQNEAQ (reference sequence). V trimming: 5 bases; J trimming: 4 bases; junction bases outside the gene matches: 10. This CDR3 region has 18 residues. CDR3 sequence reads: CASSRPGLAGAGYNEQFF. In DNA form, the CDR3 reads TGTGCCAGCAGCCGGCCGGGACTAGCGGGAGCGGGTTACAATGAGCAGTTCTTC.

This clone was seen just once. This chain joins TRBV28 and TRBJ2-5; the match to TRBD2 covers 8 bases. V lost 6 bases to trimming and J lost 0 bases; unmatched junction nucleotides: 15. Germline V gene lookup returns CDR1 MDHEN and CDR2 SYDVKM. The CDR3 contains 18 residues. The DNA of the CDR3 is TGTGCCAGCAGCCCTCCCCCAGCGGGGGTAATGTACCAAGAGACCCAGTACTTC. Residues: CASSPPPAGVMYQETQYF. The full variable domain, its missing parts supplied by reference TRBV28 and TRBJ2-5, is DVKVTQSSRYLVKRTGEKVFLECVQDMDHENMFWYRQDPGLGLRLIYFSYDVKMKEKGDIPEGYSVSREKKERFSLILESASTNQTSMYLCASSPPPAGVMYQETQYFGPGTRLLVL.

For this clone: One end of the junction varies from germline; a read error may be responsible. The chain couples TRBV7-7 to TRBJ2-2; D might be TRBD1 (6 bases). The CDR3 is made up of 16 amino acids. CDR1 and CDR2 (germline): SSHAT, FNYEAQ (reference sequence). In DNA, the CDR3 is TGTGCTAGCAGCTTAGGTTCGCAGGGGCCCACCGGGGAGCTGTTTTTT. Its translation: CASSLGSQGPTGELFF.

The chain carries TRBV3-1 (or the pseudogene TRBV3-2) and TRBJ2-7; TRBD2 is a possible D gene (6 bases). Germline V gene lookup returns CDR1 LGHDT and CDR2 YNNKEL (reference sequence). V dropped 1 base and J dropped 0 bases, with 16 bases sitting between them. This CDR3 spans 17 amino acids. For the CDR3, the DNA is TGTGCCAGCAGCCAAGTGTTATGGGGGGATAGCTCCTACGAGCAGTACTTC. Its translation is CASSQVLWGDSSYEQYF.

The chain links TRBV7-9 to TRBJ1-3, with D possibly TRBD1 on 5 matching bases. Germline V gives CDR1 SEHNR, CDR2 FQNEAQ (reference sequence). The CDR3 extends over 15 amino acids. Between the trimmed V and J ends, which lost 6 bases and 0 bases, there was a span of 12 bases. CDR3 DNA: TGTGCCAGCAGTAGCCGGGGGGACTCTGGAAACACCATATATTTT. Translated, it gives CASSSRGDSGNTIYF.

The V call is TRBV28, the J call TRBJ2-7, with 9 bases fitting TRBD2. V gave up 7 bases and J gave up 0 bases; unmatched junction bases: 13. Germline CDR1 reads MDHEN; CDR2 reads SYDVKM. The length of the CDR3 is 17 residues. CDR3 sequence reads: CASIPTTKREDSYEQYF. The DNA of the CDR3 is TGTGCCAGCATTCCTACCACCAAGCGGGAGGACTCCTACGAGCAGTACTTC.

The chain has TRBV28 and TRBJ1-4, with a weak D call TRBD1 (5 bases). Germline V lookup: CDR1 MDHEN, CDR2 SYDVKM. Trimming removed 5 bases from V and 5 bases from J, with 15 bases in between. The CDR3 has 15 residues. The CDR3 DNA reads TGTGCCAGCAGTCCGAGCGGGGGGGGGAATGAAAAACTGTTTTTT. It translates to CASSPSGGGNEKLFF.

The chain uses TRBV5-1 and TRBJ2-3; D assignment may be TRBD1 or TRBD2 (6 bases each). Germline lookup yields CDR1 SGHRS and CDR2 YFSETQ. Trimming pared 0 bases from V and 6 bases from J, leaving 17 bases between. The CDR3 has 16 residues. Here the CDR3 reads CASSLVVTGGADTQYF. The CDR3 DNA reads as TGCGCCAGCAGCTTGGTCGTAACCGGGGGCGCCGATACGCAGTATTTT.

V usage is TRBV30 and J usage is TRBJ2-1; 10 bases are a match to TRBD1. V trimming: 0 bases; J trimming: 9 bases; junction bases outside the gene matches: 8. The CDR3 is 15 residues long. The germline V gene encodes CDR1 GTSNPN and CDR2 SVGIG (reference sequence). This chain's CDR3 is CAWSVGTGDQVEQFF. The CDR3 DNA reads TGTGCCTGGAGTGTCGGGACAGGGGACCAAGTTGAGCAGTTCTTC.

The chain couples TRBV7-9 to TRBJ1-5; tentatively, D is TRBD1 (5 bases). The V and J ends lost 2 bases and 4 bases respectively, with 15 bases between them. Germline CDR1 reads SEHNR; CDR2 reads FQNEAQ (reference sequence). This CDR3 comprises 16 residues. CDR3 sequence: CASSLHGDLRNQPQHF. The CDR3 DNA follows: TGTGCCAGCAGCTTACATGGGGACCTACGAAATCAGCCCCAGCATTTT.

This chain links TRBV10-2 with TRBJ2-3, with D tentatively TRBD2 (6 bases). This CDR3 has 15 amino acids. Germline CDR1 WSHSY, CDR2 SAAADI. V lost 0 bases and J 4 bases, leaving 11 bases between the germline ends. The CDR3 is CASSESGRGPDTQYF. DNA of the CDR3: TGCGCCAGCAGTGAGTCGGGGCGGGGACCAGATACGCAGTATTTT.

This clone has more than one count but fewer than ten. CDR3 bases: TGTGCCAGCTCAACAGCCCATGAAGCTTTCTTT. It yields the protein CASSTAHEAFF. This rearrangement joins TRBV18 to TRBJ1-1, with no clear D. The CDR3 length is 11 residues. The V end was cut by 5 bases, the J end by 7 bases, with 8 bases between. In germline, CDR1 is KGHSH, CDR2 LQKENI.

V usage is TRBV7-3 and J usage is TRBJ1-2; no clear D. CDR3 length: 13 amino acids. CDR1 SGHTA and CDR2 FQGTGA come from the germline V gene. Trimming took off 5 bases at V and 2 bases at J, with 9 bases between the two ends. The DNA of the CDR3 is TGTGCCAGCAGCCAGACACCGAACTATGGCTACACCTTC. This codes for CASSQTPNYGYTF.

This rearrangement joins TRBV5-4 to TRBJ2-1; TRBD2 aligns across 8 bases. Germline CDR1 is SGHNT and CDR2 is YYREEE (reference sequence). The J segment lost 4 bases and the V segment lost 2 bases, leaving 5 bases of the junction unmatched. The CDR3 is 15 residues long. CDR3 amino acids: CASSLPGGSYNEQFF. CDR3 sequence (DNA): TGTGCCAGCAGCTTACCGGGAGGGTCTTACAATGAGCAGTTCTTC.

The chain recombines TRBV5-4 with TRBJ2-3; tentatively, D is TRBD2 (6 bases). Germline lookup yields CDR1 SGHNT and CDR2 YYREEE (reference sequence). Between the trimmed V and J ends, which lost 4 bases and 3 bases, there was a span of 21 bases. CDR3 size: 17 residues. CDR3 sequence reads: CASSPPPGLLITDTQYF. As DNA, the CDR3 is TGTGCCAGCAGCCCTCCTCCGGGACTCCTTATAACAGATACGCAGTATTTT.

The chain has TRBV7-9 and TRBJ1-2, with D hard to call. Trimming took 4 bases from V and 7 from J, leaving 13 bases between them. Germline-derived CDR1 and CDR2 are SEHNR and FQNEAQ (reference sequence). The CDR3 runs to 13 residues. The CDR3, as DNA: TGTGCCAGCAGCTCCGCAGAGGCCCGTGGCTACACCTTC. Amino acids: CASSSAEARGYTF.

The CDR3 protein is CASSPGKLPTNEKLFF. The CDR3, as DNA: TGTGCCAGCAGCCCGGGGAAGCTTCCAACTAATGAAAAACTGTTTTTT. V is TRBV3-1 (or the pseudogene TRBV3-2) and J is TRBJ1-4; D remains ambiguous. CDR1 and CDR2 from the germline V gene are LGHDT and YNNKEL (reference sequence). V lost 4 bases and J 0 bases, leaving 12 bases between the germline ends. The CDR3 covers 16 residues.

This chain links TRBV28 with TRBJ2-2; D is tentatively TRBD1 or TRBD2 (6 bases each). Per germline, CDR1 MDHEN and CDR2 SYDVKM. Trimming pared 4 bases from V and 1 base from J, leaving 13 bases between. The CDR3 contains 16 residues. The CDR3 spells CASSSPGGGNTGELFF. CDR3 sequence (DNA): TGTGCCAGCAGTTCGCCCGGGGGCGGGAACACCGGGGAGCTGTTTTTT.

The CDR3 spells CASSPEAHGGYEQYF. CDR3 in DNA: TGTGCCAGCAGCCCAGAAGCCCACGGCGGCTACGAGCAGTACTTC. V gene TRBV11-1 combines with J gene TRBJ2-7; D gene ambiguous. The V gene's germline CDR1 is SGHAT and CDR2 FQDESV (reference sequence). The CDR3 contains 15 residues. Trimming removed 5 bases at V and 3 bases at J, with 17 bases between.

This clone occurred a few times. The chain carries TRBV28 and TRBJ1-6; D is uncertain. Germline CDR1 is MDHEN and CDR2 is SYDVKM. Trimming cost V 1 base and J 3 bases, with 22 bases left between them. The CDR3 contains 20 residues. CDR3 sequence (DNA): TGTGCCAGCAGTTTATTAGTAACGATTTTGGATAGCGGCTATAATTCACCCCTCCACTTT. It yields the protein CASSLLVTILDSGYNSPLHF.

The V call is TRBV4-3, the J call TRBJ2-4, with D possibly TRBD2 on 5 matching bases. V shed 0 bases and J shed 8 bases, with 11 bases lying between them. The CDR3 runs 14 residues. CDR1 and CDR2 from the germline V gene are LGHNA and YSLEER. In DNA, the CDR3 is TGCGCCAGCAGCCAAGAAGAGGGTGGGGACATTCAGTACTTC. It is translated as CASSQEEGGDIQYF.

Note on this clone: One junction end disagrees with the germline gene, perhaps due to a read error. This chain uses TRBV5-6 with TRBJ1-6, with D possibly being TRBD1 (6 bases). Per the germline V gene, CDR1 is SGHDT and CDR2 is YYEEEE. CDR3 length: 16 amino acids. CDR3 sequence reads: CARSLGGGQQLSPLHF. CDR3 DNA sequence: TGTGCCCGCAGCTTGGGGGGGGGCCAACAGCTTTCACCCCTCCACTTT.

As DNA, the CDR3 is TGTGCCAGCAGTGCCGGGCGGAGCAATCAGCCCCAGCATTTT. This gives the protein CASSAGRSNQPQHF. V is TRBV27 and J is TRBJ1-5, with D unclear. Germline CDR1 reads MNHEY; CDR2 reads SMNVEV (reference sequence). Trimming left V 5 bases short and J 1 base short, with 9 bases between. The CDR3 is made up of 14 amino acids.

The CDR3 DNA reads TGTGCCATCAGTGACACCGCGAACACCGGGGAGCTGTTTTTT. Its translation is CAISDTANTGELFF. The V call is TRBV10-3, the J call TRBJ2-2; D ambiguous. The germline CDR1 and CDR2 sequences are ENHRY and SYGVKD. This CDR3 contains 14 residues. Trimming took 3 bases from V and 0 from J, leaving 5 bases between them.

The V and J genes are TRBV19 and TRBJ2-7; D gene uncertain. Trimming cost V 11 bases and J 2 bases, with 22 bases left between them. Per the germline V gene, CDR1 is LNHDA and CDR2 is SQIVND (reference sequence). CDR3 length: 15 amino acids. Here the CDR3 reads CAGCRGTTRAYEQYF. CDR3 in DNA: TGTGCCGGCTGCCGAGGTACGACTCGCGCCTACGAGCAGTACTTC.

The V and J genes are TRBV9 and TRBJ2-1, with D tentatively TRBD2 (6 bases). The CDR3 contains 16 residues. Trimming shortened V by 4 bases and J by 2 bases, and 16 bases separated the two germline ends. Per germline, CDR1 SGDLS and CDR2 YYNGEE. Here the CDR3 DNA reads TGTGCCAGCAGCCAGGGACTCCAAAATGCCTACAATGAGCAGTTCTTC. It codes for CASSQGLQNAYNEQFF.

This sequence joins TRBV7-2 and TRBJ2-2; D gene unclear. CDR1 SGHTA and CDR2 FQGNSA come from the germline V gene. V lost 5 bases and J lost 7, with 14 bases in between. The CDR3 contains 14 residues. This chain's CDR3 is CASSLEFGLGELFF. The CDR3 region has the DNA TGTGCCAGCAGCCTAGAATTTGGGCTCGGGGAGCTGTTTTTT.

The CDR3 is CASTRWGETQYF. The CDR3 coding sequence is TGTGCCAGCACACGGTGGGGGGAGACCCAGTACTTC. V and J are TRBV5-6 and TRBJ2-5, with D possibly called TRBD1 or TRBD2 (5 bases each). V lost 6 bases to trimming and J lost 5 bases, with 11 bases between them. Germline CDR1 and CDR2: SGHDT and YYEEEE. This CDR3 comprises 12 residues.